The 28 T cell receptor beta chains below all came from one sample that was sequenced in a study of T cells in Graves' hyperthyroidism and ophthalmopathy. Using RNA transcripts as the source, TCR beta CDR3 regions were amplified. A set of HTBI primers served as the primers for a first-round RT-PCR of the TCR CDR3. Each CDR3 protein gets one entry after TCRdb re-called the multiplex PCR reads with MiXCR. The table lists under 800,000 distinct CDR3 sequences, 14% of them singletons. The specimen was blood. The receptors shown here come from a woman between 18 and 29 years old with Graves' hyperthyroidism.

J is TRBJ1-2 and V is TRBV12-3 or TRBV12-4; 9 positions match TRBD1. Trimming at V came to 6 bases and at J to 6 bases, leaving 11 bases not matched to a gene. CDR3 size: 15 residues. The CDR3 DNA reads TGTGCCAGCAGAGGCCGGGACAGGGTGTCCGATGGCTACACCTTC. It codes for CASRGRDRVSDGYTF.

The chain joins TRBV29-1 to TRBJ1-5; no reliable D call. The germline CDR1 and CDR2 sequences are SQVTM and ANQGSEA. V lost 6 bases, J lost 4 bases, and 10 bases lay in between. This CDR3 has 12 residues. CDR3 amino acids: CSVGSRNQPQHF. CDR3 nucleotide sequence: TGCAGCGTAGGATCGAGGAATCAGCCCCAGCATTTT.

This clonotype was detected once. The rearrangement links TRBV6-2 or TRBV6-3 to TRBJ2-1; D may be TRBD2 (5 bases). The length of the CDR3 is 13 residues. The germline CDR1 and CDR2 sequences are MNHEY and SVGEGT. The germline V and J ends were trimmed by 10 bases and 10 bases, with 20 bases remaining between them. In DNA, the CDR3 is TGTGCCACCTCCGGGTCGAGGGTTGGCGAGCAGTTCTTC. This codes for CATSGSRVGEQFF.

In the case of this clonotype: A much larger clone differs from this one at a single base, so this may be a read error. The chain combines TRBV20-1 with TRBJ2-1, with 15 bases matching TRBD2. The DNA end is a closer match to TRBJ2-7, so the J assignment may be wrong. Germline CDR1 DFQATT, CDR2 SNEGSKA (reference sequence). CDR3 length equals 16 residues. The chain's CDR3 is CSVDASGTSGRNEQYF. The CDR3 nucleotides read TGCAGTGTCGACGCCTCCGGGACTAGCGGGAGGAATGAGCAGTACTTC.

In its sample, this clonotype was seen many times. DNA of the CDR3: TGTGCCAGCAGCTTTAGTACCTTTCAAGAGACCCAGTACTTC. Amino acids: CASSFSTFQETQYF. The rearrangement links TRBV7-2 to TRBJ2-5; unclear D gene. Germline V gene lookup returns CDR1 SGHTA and CDR2 FQGNSA. V lost 3 bases to trimming and J lost 2 bases, with 10 bases between them. This CDR3 contains 14 residues. Complete variable domain (other parts from reference TRBV7-2 and TRBJ2-5): GAGVSQSPSNKVTEKGKDVELRCDPISGHTALYWYRQSLGQGLEFLIYFQGNSAPDKSGLPSDRFSAERTGGSVSTLTIQRTQQEDSAVYLCASSFSTFQETQYFGPGTRLLVL.

At least ten counts were recorded for this clonotype. The chain recombines TRBV27 with TRBJ1-1; perhaps TRBD1 as D (5 bases). The length of the CDR3 is 13 residues. Looked up from germline, CDR1 is MNHEY and CDR2 is SMNVEV (reference sequence). V was shortened by 6 bases and J by 5 bases, with 13 bases between the two germline ends. CDR3 nucleotides: TGTGCCAGCAGCTTAAGGGGTTTGACTGAAGCTTTCTTT. This encodes CASSLRGLTEAFF.

In its sample, this clonotype was seen many times. The chain links TRBV9 to TRBJ2-3; perhaps TRBD2 as D (5 bases). Deletions cut 5 bases from V and 3 bases from J, with 13 bases between. CDR1 SGDLS and CDR2 YYNGEE come from the germline V gene. The CDR3 runs to 14 residues. The CDR3, as DNA: TGTGCCAGCAGTCCGAGCGGAGCTACAGATACGCAGTATTTT. Protein: CASSPSGATDTQYF.

This clonotype has a count of ten or more. V usage is TRBV2 and J usage is TRBJ1-4; 7 nucleotides agree with TRBD1. Germline V gene lookup returns CDR1 SNHLY and CDR2 FYNNEI. CDR3 size: 14 residues. Trimming cost V 8 bases and J 6 bases; bases outside gene matches: 9. The CDR3 DNA sequence: TGTGCCAGCCAGCCTGGGACAGCCCATGAAAAACTGTTTTTT. Protein sequence: CASQPGTAHEKLFF. The variable domain in full, with the rest retrieved from reference TRBV2 and TRBJ1-4, is EPEVTQTPSHQVTQMGQEVILRCVPISNHLYFYWYRQILGQKVEFLVSFYNNEISEKSEIFDDQFSVERPDGSNFTLKIRSTKLEDSAMYFCASQPGTAHEKLFFGSGTQLSVL.

The chain combines TRBV4-3 with TRBJ2-7; TRBD1 agrees at 10 bases. Germline CDR1 and CDR2: LGHNA and YSLEER. Losses at the gene ends were 5 bases for V and 5 bases for J; bases not matched to a gene: 9. The CDR3 length is 15 residues. CDR3: CASSEAGTGDDEQYF. The CDR3 bases are TGCGCCAGCAGCGAAGCCGGGACAGGGGACGACGAGCAGTACTTC.

This clonotype was seen a few times. CDR3 bases: TGTGCCAGCAGCCCTCAACAGGCCCGACGGGGTAGAGCTTTCTTT. Its protein product is CASSPQQARRGRAFF. The rearrangement uses TRBV11-2 and TRBJ1-1; weak D call: TRBD1 (5 bases). The V and J ends lost 5 bases and 10 bases respectively, with 23 bases between them. CDR1 and CDR2 from the germline V gene are SGHAT and FQNNGV. CDR3 length equals 15 residues.

This rearrangement joins TRBV10-2 to TRBJ2-4; D gene ambiguous. The V gene's germline CDR1 is WSHSY and CDR2 SAAADI. CDR3 length equals 14 residues. DNA of the CDR3: TGCGCTGGCGCGGCGGATCTAGCCAAAAACATTCAGTACTTC. Its translation: CAGAADLAKNIQYF.

This clonotype was seen more than once but under ten times. This rearrangement joins TRBV20-1 to TRBJ2-7; no clear D gene. Trimming took off 1 base at V and 2 bases at J, with 15 bases between the two ends. The CDR3 loop spans 15 amino acids. The germline gives CDR1 DFQATT, CDR2 SNEGSKA (reference sequence). This chain's CDR3 is CSARGSRAVPYEQYF. The CDR3 DNA follows: TGCAGTGCTAGAGGATCTAGGGCCGTCCCCTACGAGCAGTACTTC.

This clonotype was detected a few times. The chain links TRBV2 to TRBJ2-1; D ambiguous. CDR3 length: 11 amino acids. V dropped 6 bases and J dropped 8 bases, with 8 bases sitting between them. CDR1 SNHLY and CDR2 FYNNEI come from the germline V gene. DNA for the CDR3: TGTGCCAGCAGATCGTGGGATGAGCAGTTCTTC. This encodes CASRSWDEQFF.

The chain is built from TRBV5-6 and TRBJ1-5, with a weak D call TRBD1 (5 bases). V was cut by 3 bases and J by 0 bases, with 13 bases left in between. CDR3 length equals 16 residues. Germline V gives CDR1 SGHDT, CDR2 YYEEEE. The CDR3 is CASSYSIQGSNQPQHF. The CDR3 DNA reads TGTGCCAGCAGCTACTCTATCCAGGGTAGCAATCAGCCCCAGCATTTT.

The rearrangement uses TRBV4-1 and TRBJ2-1, with D possibly being TRBD1 (6 bases). Looked up from germline, CDR1 is MGHRA and CDR2 is YSYEKL. The CDR3 has 15 residues. Trimming took off 2 bases at V and 5 bases at J, with 13 bases between the two ends. The DNA of the CDR3 is TGCGCCAGCAGCCAAATATTGGACAGAGACAATGAGCAGTTCTTC. Its translation is CASSQILDRDNEQFF.

This clonotype was detected only a few times. This chain links TRBV9 with TRBJ1-1; no firm D call. The V gene lost 4 bases and the J gene lost 5 bases, with 21 bases spanning the gap. This CDR3 region has 16 residues. Germline CDR1 and CDR2: SGDLS and YYNGEE. CDR3: CASSPISKRTGTEAFF. As DNA, the CDR3 is TGTGCCAGCAGCCCGATCTCAAAGAGAACGGGGACTGAAGCTTTCTTT. Drawing the rest from reference TRBV9 and TRBJ1-1, the complete variable domain is DSGVTQTPKHLITATGQRVTLRCSPRSGDLSVYWYQQSLDQGLQFLIQYYNGEERAKGNILERFSAQQFPDLHSELNLSSLELGDSALYFCASSPISKRTGTEAFFGQGTRLTVV.

This clonotype was observed a handful of times. The J gene is TRBJ2-5, the V gene TRBV12-3 or TRBV12-4, with D perhaps assigned TRBD1 or TRBD2 (5 bases each). V lost 1 base and J 5 bases, leaving 17 bases between the germline ends. The CDR3 runs to 16 residues. In DNA, the CDR3 is TGTGCCAGCAGTTTAGTCGCTGGGGGATGGGGGGAGACCCAGTACTTC. Protein sequence: CASSLVAGGWGETQYF.

The genes are TRBV20-1 and TRBJ1-2, with D maybe TRBD1 (5 bases). The V and J ends lost 2 bases and 8 bases respectively, with 30 bases between them. Germline CDR1 reads DFQATT; CDR2 reads SNEGSKA (reference sequence). This CDR3 contains 18 residues. CDR3 in DNA: TGCAGTGCTAGAAGACCCAGGGAACTTAGGTTTGCATGGCGGGGCTACACCTTC. Its protein product is CSARRPRELRFAWRGYTF.

This clonotype was observed a handful of times. This chain connects TRBV29-1 to TRBJ2-3, with D possibly matching TRBD2 (6 bases). The CDR3 runs 10 residues. Germline CDR1 reads SQVTM; CDR2 reads ANQGSEA. V lost 7 bases to trimming and J lost 5 bases, with 7 bases between them. This chain's CDR3 is CSAGVDTQYF. The CDR3 coding sequence is TGCAGCGCGGGAGTAGATACGCAGTATTTT.

This clonotype was observed at least ten times. CDR3 sequence reads: CASSLAAGGPGNEQFF. The DNA of the CDR3 is TGTGCCAGCAGCTTAGCTGCGGGAGGGCCTGGGAATGAGCAGTTCTTC. The chain employs TRBV13 and TRBJ2-1, with TRBD2 identical over 9 bases. V lost 1 base and J lost 7; bases outside the gene matches: 8. The CDR3 contains 16 residues. Germline V gene sequence: CDR1 PRHDT, CDR2 FYEKMQ (reference sequence).

The V call is TRBV6-1, the J call TRBJ1-5; possibly TRBD1 for D (6 bases). There are 15 residues in the CDR3. Per germline, CDR1 MNHNS and CDR2 SASEGT. V dropped 9 bases and J dropped 2 bases, with 17 bases sitting between them. The CDR3 coding sequence is TGTGCCAGTGCCCCTAGGGGGGATGGCAATCAGCCCCAGCATTTT. Translating it yields CASAPRGDGNQPQHF.

This clonotype was observed a handful of times. J is TRBJ1-1 and V is TRBV9, with D hard to call. Germline CDR1 reads SGDLS; CDR2 reads YYNGEE. The CDR3 totals 13 residues. V shed 4 bases and J shed 5 bases, with 12 bases lying between them. The CDR3 is CASSIRTGTEAFF. For the CDR3, the DNA is TGTGCCAGCAGCATTCGGACGGGAACTGAAGCTTTCTTT.

In its sample, this clonotype was seen many times. V gene TRBV20-1 combines with J gene TRBJ2-3; 10 bases are shared with TRBD1. Germline CDR1 reads DFQATT; CDR2 reads SNEGSKA (reference sequence). The V gene end was trimmed by 6 bases and the J gene end by 1 base; junction bases not matched to a gene: 10. This CDR3 is built from 16 residues. The CDR3 DNA follows: TGCAGTGCCGGGACAGGGGAAGATTTGGGCACAGATACGCAGTATTTT. It yields the protein CSAGTGEDLGTDTQYF.

This clonotype was seen a few times. This likely comes from a read error, as the CDR3 has no conserved phenylalanine or tryptophan at its end. The V and J genes are TRBV12-3 or TRBV12-4 and TRBJ2-5, with 8 bases aligning to TRBD2. V dropped 7 bases and J dropped 4; count of bases not matched to a gene: 17. CDR3 length equals 17 residues. CDR3 in DNA: TGTGCCAGCACCAATTGGGATTTAGCGGGACTCCCAGAGACCCAGTACCTC. It translates to CASTNWDLAGLPETQYL.

This clonotype was seen at least ten times. This chain links TRBV2 with TRBJ2-7; maybe TRBD2 (6 bases). The CDR3 totals 14 residues. Looked up from germline, CDR1 is SNHLY and CDR2 is FYNNEI. Trimming took 6 bases from V and 4 from J, leaving 16 bases between them. For the CDR3, the DNA is TGTGCCAGCAGGATAGGGACTGCTACTTACGAGCAGTACTTC. This sequence encodes CASRIGTATYEQYF.

This clonotype was observed at least ten times. This chain uses TRBV20-1 with TRBJ2-2; tentatively, D is TRBD1 (5 bases). The CDR3 is made up of 14 amino acids. The germline CDR1 and CDR2 sequences are DFQATT and SNEGSKA (reference sequence). Trimming shortened V by 6 bases and J by 1 base, and 12 bases separated the two germline ends. CDR3: CSAPARGNTGELFF. The CDR3 DNA reads TGCAGTGCCCCCGCTAGGGGGAACACCGGGGAGCTGTTTTTT.

This clonotype was counted many times. This rearrangement joins TRBV24-1 to TRBJ1-2, with 10 bases identical to TRBD1. J was trimmed by 8 bases and V by 4 bases; bases with no gene match: 3. The germline V gene encodes CDR1 KGHDR and CDR2 SFDVKD. The CDR3 is 13 amino acids. The CDR3 here is CATSDRQGAGYTF. CDR3 coding DNA: TGTGCCACCAGTGACCGACAGGGGGCGGGCTACACCTTC.

This clonotype was found many times. The V and J genes are TRBV30 and TRBJ2-7; the D gene is possibly TRBD2 (6 bases). V dropped 4 bases and J dropped 3 bases, with 16 bases sitting between them. The CDR3 has 14 amino acids. Germline V gene lookup returns CDR1 GTSNPN and CDR2 SVGIG (reference sequence). In DNA, the CDR3 is TGTGCCTGGAACTGGGACTCGAGAGGCTACGAGCAGTACTTC. Translated: CAWNWDSRGYEQYF.